Listed below are T cell receptor beta chains from one sample, sequenced in a study of cytomegalovirus exposure and HLA in healthy donors. The table came from immunoSEQ multiplex PCR; TCRdb's copy has only in-frame clones and leaves some out. The data contain 150,000 to 200,000 clones, around 80% of them seen just once; the ten biggest clones take up approximately 1.2%. Sequenced sample: PBMCs. These receptors were obtained from a girl under 10 years old in good health and CMV-seropositive. Each CDR3 is given with its conserved first and last residue. The D gene is left open where the match is weak. A clone size is listed for some rows: how often the clone was seen (once, few, many), or a class if it is expanded.

j_gene | d_gene | abundance | v_gene | CDR3nt | CDR3aa
TRBJ2-7 | TRBD1 | - | TRBV9 | TGTGCCAGCAGCGTACACCCTGGGACAGGCCACTACGAGCAGTACTTC | CASSVHPGTGHYEQYF
TRBJ2-3 | TRBD2 | - | TRBV10-3 | TGTGCCACCGAAGCGGGGACGACAGATACGCAGTATTTT | CATEAGTTDTQYF
TRBJ2-7 | TRBD2 | - | TRBV30 | TGTGCCTGGAGTGTACGGACTAGCGGAACCTACGAGCAGTACTTC | CAWSVRTSGTYEQYF
TRBJ2-7 | - | - | TRBV7-3 | TGTGCCAGCAGCTACGAACGTACACGCGAGCAGTACTTC | CASSYERTREQYF
TRBJ2-1 | - | - | TRBV19 | TGTGCCAGTAGTGACGGCGGGACCCGGAATGAGCAGTTCTTC | CASSDGGTRNEQFF
TRBJ1-4 | TRBD1 | - | TRBV19 | TGTGCCAGTACCAAGGGAAGGGGGCGTGAAGAAAAACTGTTTTTT | CASTKGRGREEKLFF
TRBJ2-7 | TRBD1 | - | TRBV9 | TGTGCCAGCAGCGTAGATCACAGGGGGCTTTTCGAGCAGTACTTC | CASSVDHRGLFEQYF
TRBJ2-5 | TRBD2 | - | TRBV30 | TGTGCCTGGAGTGTACACGGGACTAGCGGAGAGACCCAGTACTTC | CAWSVHGTSGETQYF
TRBJ2-2 | TRBD2 | - | TRBV5-1 | TGCGCCAGCAGCACCTCTAGCGGGGTGGGCACCGGGGAGCTGTTTTTT | CASSTSSGVGTGELFF
TRBJ1-1 | TRBD1 | - | TRBV10-2 | TGCGCCAGCAGCCCGGGACAGGGGGCCCCTGAGGCTTTCTTT | CASSPGQGAPEAFF
TRBJ2-4 | - | few | TRBV6-6 | TGTGCCAGCAGTCAAGAGACAGGTCCTCAGTACTTC | CASSQETGPQYF
TRBJ1-6 | - | - | TRBV4-1 | TGCGCCAGCAGATCGACAGGAGGAAGCTCCTATAATTCACCCCTCCACTTT | CASRSTGGSSYNSPLHF
TRBJ2-5 | TRBD2 | - | TRBV4-2 | TGTGCCAGCAGCCAAGATGGCGGCGGGAGGCGAGGAGAGACCCAGTACTTC | CASSQDGGGRRGETQYF
TRBJ2-6 | - | - | TRBV15 | TGTGCCACCAGCAGAGTTCGCGAAGGGGCCAACGTCCTGACTTTC | CATSRVREGANVLTF
TRBJ2-7 | TRBD1 | - | TRBV19 | TGTGCCAGTAGTACCCCGGGACAGGGGTCTTACGAGCAGTACTTC | CASSTPGQGSYEQYF
TRBJ2-5 | TRBD2 | - | TRBV4-1 | TGCGCCAGCAGCCAAGATGCGGGGACTAGCGGGGTGGGTGAGACCCAGTACTTC | CASSQDAGTSGVGETQYF
TRBJ2-3 | - | - | TRBV6-1 | TGTGCCAGCAGTGTAGACGCAGGACGGGGAGATACGCAGTATTTT | CASSVDAGRGDTQYF
TRBJ1-1 | - | - | TRBV11-2 | TGTGCCAGCAGCTTTGGGGGCTCTAGTAATCATGAAGCTTTCTTT | CASSFGGSSNHEAFF
TRBJ1-5 | TRBD1 | once | TRBV27 | TGTGCCAGCACCATTTCTCATCCGGGACAGGCGATATTACATTATCAGCCCCAGCATTTT | CASTISHPGQAILHYQPQHF
TRBJ1-1 | TRBD1 | few | TRBV5-1 | TGCGCCAGCAGCATAGACAGGGGGAACACTGAAGCTTTCTTT | CASSIDRGNTEAFF
TRBJ1-6 | - | - | TRBV27 | TGTGCCAGCAGTTTACTGGGTGCAGGGTTGAGTTCACCCCTCCACTTT | CASSLLGAGLSSPLHF
TRBJ1-6 | TRBD1 | few | TRBV4-1 | TGCGCCAGCAGCCACCCTCGACAGGGGGCGCGGGAATCACCCCTCCACTTT | CASSHPRQGARESPLHF
TRBJ1-1 | - | once | TRBV6-1 | TGTGCCAGCAATAGAGAGGCAGATGAAGCTTTCTTT | CASNREADEAFF
TRBJ2-1 | - | - | TRBV4-2 | TGTGCCAGCAGCGAAGTTACAGGGGGAGGGTACAATGAGCAGTTCTTC | CASSEVTGGGYNEQFF
TRBJ2-1 | - | - | TRBV6-5 | TGTGCCAGCGGTCGGGGGGCCAATGAGCAGTTCTTC | CASGRGANEQFF
TRBJ1-1 | - | - | TRBV6-1 | TGTGCCAGCAAAGACCACTCGGGGGGGGCAGCTTTCTTT | CASKDHSGGAAFF
TRBJ2-1 | - | - | TRBV28 | TGTGCCAGCAGTTTATGGGCGGGAAGATTAGAGGGTGAGCAGTTCTTC | CASSLWAGRLEGEQFF
TRBJ1-6 | - | - | TRBV6-4 | TGTGCCAGCAGTGGGGCGGAGGAAACATCCTATAATTCACCCCTCCACTTT | CASSGAEETSYNSPLHF
TRBJ1-4 | - | - | TRBV5-1 | TGCGCCAGCAGCTTTACAGCAACAAATGAAAAACTGTTTTTT | CASSFTATNEKLFF
TRBJ1-2 | TRBD1 | - | TRBV5-1 | TGCGCCAGCAGCCTAGGGACAGCCGCTAACTATGGCTACACCTTC | CASSLGTAANYGYTF
TRBJ2-1 | - | - | TRBV5-4 | TGTGCCAGCAGCTTAATAGCGGCGGTTTACAATGAGCAGTTCTTC | CASSLIAAVYNEQFF
TRBJ1-4 | TRBD1 | - | TRBV6-1 | TGTGCCAGCAGTGAACTGGGACAGCTAGGATGGGAAAAACTGTTTTTT | CASSELGQLGWEKLFF
TRBJ2-7 | - | - | TRBV7-7 | TGTGCCAGCAGCCTAACAGGGACCTACGAGCAGTACTTC | CASSLTGTYEQYF
TRBJ1-1 | TRBD1 | - | TRBV7-2 | TGTGCCAGCAGCTGGGACAGGGGGTGTGAAGCTTTCTTT | CASSWDRGCEAFF
TRBJ2-5 | TRBD1 | - | TRBV28 | TGTGCCAGCATTGGGGGACAGGGGTTTTTGTGGGCGACCGGGGTTATAGAGACCCAGTACTTC | CASIGGQGFLWATGVIETQYF
TRBJ2-5 | TRBD2 | - | TRBV4-2 | TGTGCCAGCAGCCAAGATAAACTAGCGGGAGTTTCGGAGACCCAGTACTTC | CASSQDKLAGVSETQYF
TRBJ1-2 | TRBD1 | - | TRBV5-1 | TGCGCCAGCAGCTTCCGGACAGGGGGACCTCAGGGTAACTATGGCTACACCTTC | CASSFRTGGPQGNYGYTF
TRBJ2-1 | TRBD2 | - | TRBV4-2 | TGTGCCAGCAGCCCGGGACTAGCGGGATCCTCCTACAATGAGCAGTTCTTC | CASSPGLAGSSYNEQFF
TRBJ2-1 | TRBD2 | - | TRBV4-2 | TGTGCCAGCAGCCAAGATAACGGCCAGCGGGAGGACCACAATGAGCAGTTCTTC | CASSQDNGQREDHNEQFF
TRBJ2-7 | TRBD2 | - | TRBV5-1 | TGCGCCAGCAGCAGCACTCCCGGACTAGCGGGAGCCGAGCAGTACTTC | CASSSTPGLAGAEQYF